These 2 T cell receptor beta chains originate from one sample sequenced in a study of blood T cell repertoires in COVID-19. Data came from immunoSEQ multiplex PCR; TCRdb stores just in-frame clones and leaves some out. The table includes about 16,000 clones, approximately 88% detected once. Specimen: peripheral blood. The receptors were sampled from a man aged 55 to 70 with acute or convalescent COVID-19.

The rearrangement joins TRBV11-2 to TRBJ2-3, with 13 bases aligning to TRBD2. The germline gives CDR1 SGHAT, CDR2 FQNNGV. This CDR3 region has 14 residues. V shed 6 bases and J 3 bases; nucleotides not matched to a gene: 0. In DNA, the CDR3 is TGTGCCAGCAGACTAGCGGGGGGGACAGATACGCAGTATTTT. Its protein is CASRLAGGTDTQYF.

The chain couples TRBV5-1 to TRBJ2-7, with TRBD1 as a possible D gene (6 bases). V lost 4 bases to trimming and J lost 5 bases, with 19 bases between them. The germline V gene has CDR1 SGHRS and CDR2 YFSETQ. The CDR3 contains 15 residues. CDR3 coding DNA: TGCGCCAGCAGCCAATTACAGGGATATGGGAACGAGCAGTACTTC. Its translation is CASSQLQGYGNEQYF.